The 21 T cell receptor beta chains given below trace back to one sample, sequenced in a study of control samples from healthy donors and cancer patients. The method was immunoSEQ multiplex PCR; TCRdb's version includes in-frame clones alone and lacks a portion of them. The table has 25,000 to 30,000 clones, about 90% seen once. The sample taken for sequencing was formalin-fixed, paraffin-embedded tissue. These TCRs come from a female donor with melanoma.

This clone appeared a single time. V and J are TRBV19 and TRBJ2-1, with 7 bases aligning to TRBD2. This CDR3 comprises 16 residues. CDR1 is LNHDA and CDR2 is SQIVND in the germline V gene (reference sequence). V gave up 7 bases and J gave up 8 bases; unmatched junction bases: 17. CDR3 in amino acids: CASTPLLGEGPDEQFF. CDR3 bases: TGTGCCAGTACCCCATTATTAGGGGAGGGCCCCGATGAGCAGTTCTTC.

V gene TRBV6-5 combines with J gene TRBJ2-4, with D possibly matching TRBD1 (6 bases). The CDR3 is 15 residues long. Trimming stripped 5 bases from V and 3 bases from J, with 14 bases between. Germline assignment: CDR1 MNHEY and CDR2 SVGAGI. CDR3 DNA sequence: TGTGCCAGCAGTCTTACAGGGCTGGACAAAAACATTCAGTACTTC. It specifies CASSLTGLDKNIQYF.

The V gene is TRBV18, the J gene TRBJ1-1; D gene uncertain. Between the trimmed V and J ends, which lost 5 bases and 1 base, there was a span of 11 bases. CDR1 is KGHSH and CDR2 is LQKENI in the germline V gene. This CDR3 has 14 amino acids. The CDR3 is CASSSLKGNTEAFF. CDR3 nucleotide sequence: TGTGCCAGCTCATCCTTGAAGGGGAACACTGAAGCTTTCTTT.

J is TRBJ2-7 and V is TRBV11-2, with 12 nucleotides matching TRBD2. Germline V gene data show CDR1 as SGHAT and CDR2 as FQNNGV. V lost 0 bases and J lost 4; bases outside the gene matches: 4. The CDR3 loop spans 16 amino acids. The CDR3 coding sequence is TGTGCCAGCAGCTTAGATTTAACTAGCGGGAGGTACGAGCAGTACTTC. Translating gives CASSLDLTSGRYEQYF.

This clone has a handful of counts. The chain joins TRBV5-4 to TRBJ1-1; D remains unclear. Per the germline V gene, CDR1 is SGHNT and CDR2 is YYREEE (reference sequence). This CDR3 region has 14 residues. Trimming removed 7 bases from V and 3 bases from J, with 16 bases in between. CDR3 sequence reads: CASLGRVGDTEAFF. As DNA, the CDR3 is TGTGCCAGCTTGGGGAGGGTGGGAGACACTGAAGCTTTCTTT.

The V call is TRBV11-2, the J call TRBJ2-7; maybe TRBD2 (6 bases). The CDR3 has 17 residues. CDR1 is SGHAT, CDR2 FQNNGV, per germline. Trimming removed 5 bases from V and 5 bases from J, with 25 bases in between. The CDR3 sequence: CASSLSSLLGLINEQYF. Here the CDR3 DNA reads TGTGCCAGCAGCCTAAGCTCCCTTTTGGGACTTATTAACGAGCAGTACTTC.

This clone appeared once. The chain carries TRBV3-1 (or the pseudogene TRBV3-2) and TRBJ2-1, with 7 bases matching TRBD1. This CDR3 has 13 residues. The V and J ends lost 3 bases and 4 bases, in that order; junction bases with no gene match: 0. The germline CDR1 and CDR2 sequences are LGHDT and YNNKEL (reference sequence). The CDR3 sequence is CASSQDRYNEQFF. CDR3 DNA sequence: TGTGCCAGCAGCCAGGACAGGTACAATGAGCAGTTCTTC.

The chain joins TRBV5-1 to TRBJ1-2; a possible D gene is TRBD1 (5 bases). The germline V gene encodes CDR1 SGHRS and CDR2 YFSETQ. V lost 4 bases and J lost 7, with 14 bases in between. The CDR3 has 13 residues. This chain's CDR3 is CASSRPGPGGYTF. CDR3 coding DNA: TGCGCCAGCAGCCGACCGGGACCAGGTGGCTACACCTTC.

The chain employs TRBV14 and TRBJ1-5; the D gene is possibly TRBD2 (6 bases). The J call may be incorrect, as the DNA end agrees better with TRBJ2-3. The CDR3 consists of 13 residues. CDR1 and CDR2 from the germline V gene are SGHDN and FVKESK. Written as DNA, the CDR3 is TGTGCCAGCAGCCAAACTAGCAATCAGCCCCAGTATTTT. It codes for CASSQTSNQPQYF.

The rearrangement joins TRBV28 to TRBJ2-7, with D unresolved. V dropped 3 bases and J dropped 0 bases, with 6 bases sitting between them. Germline V gives CDR1 MDHEN, CDR2 SYDVKM. There are 13 residues in the CDR3. The CDR3 loop reads CASSFSDSYEQYF. The CDR3, as DNA: TGTGCCAGCAGTTTCAGCGACTCCTACGAGCAGTACTTC.

J is TRBJ2-2 and V is TRBV2; D unclear. This CDR3 contains 11 residues. Trimming cost V 5 bases and J 6 bases, with 4 bases left between them. The germline CDR1 and CDR2 sequences are SNHLY and FYNNEI. CDR3 protein: CASSRAGELFF. The DNA of the CDR3 is TGTGCCAGCAGTCGGGCCGGGGAGCTGTTTTTT. Drawing the rest from reference TRBV2 and TRBJ2-2, the complete variable domain is EPEVTQTPSHQVTQMGQEVILRCVPISNHLYFYWYRQILGQKVEFLVSFYNNEISEKSEIFDDQFSVERPDGSNFTLKIRSTKLEDSAMYFCASSRAGELFFGEGSRLTVL.

This sequence joins TRBV18 and TRBJ1-1, with TRBD1 identical over 7 bases. The CDR3 contains 14 residues. Germline CDR1 reads KGHSH; CDR2 reads LQKENI. The trim removed 3 bases at V and 6 bases at J, leaving 7 bases unmatched. CDR3 DNA: TGTGCCAGCTCACCCCCGACAGGGACGGCTGAAGCTTTCTTT. Translating it yields CASSPPTGTAEAFF.

The genes are TRBV2 and TRBJ2-1; TRBD1 aligns across 7 bases. The CDR3 is made up of 15 amino acids. From germline, CDR1 is SNHLY and CDR2 FYNNEI. After removal of 1 base from V and 4 bases from J, the junction contained 4 bases not matched to a gene. In nucleotides, the CDR3 is TGTGCCAGCAGTGAAGGGGGACAGCAATACAATGAGCAGTTCTTC. Amino acids: CASSEGGQQYNEQFF.

This chain uses TRBV5-1 with TRBJ2-1; D remains ambiguous. The V end lost 0 bases, the J end lost 0 bases, and 4 bases lay between the germline ends. This CDR3 region has 14 residues. Germline V CDR1 and CDR2: SGHRS, YFSETQ. CDR3 protein: CASSLDNSYNEQFF. For the CDR3, the DNA is TGCGCCAGCAGCTTGGACAACTCCTACAATGAGCAGTTCTTC.

This clone has a single count. The chain combines TRBV2 with TRBJ1-5, with D perhaps matching TRBD1 (6 bases). The CDR3 has 14 residues. Germline V gene sequence: CDR1 SNHLY, CDR2 FYNNEI. With 7 bases removed from V and 7 bases from J, the gap between germline ends came to 17 bases. DNA for the CDR3: TGTGCCAGCACCCTTGGGGGGGGCGGGCAGCCCCAGCATTTT. It is translated as CASTLGGGGQPQHF.

This clone has only one observation. The chain uses TRBV3-1 (or the pseudogene TRBV3-2) and TRBJ2-1; possibly TRBD2 for D (5 bases). This CDR3 has 15 residues. The germline CDR1 and CDR2 sequences are LGHDT and YNNKEL (reference sequence). Trimming took off 5 bases at V and 6 bases at J, with 17 bases between the two ends. The CDR3 DNA sequence: TGTGCCAGCAGCTTCAGTTTCGTCCGGGGCAATGAGCAGTTCTTC. As protein: CASSFSFVRGNEQFF.

For this clone: The same CDR3 is also encoded by other DNA sequences in this sample. This chain links TRBV2 with TRBJ1-2; possible D gene TRBD1, 6 bases. CDR3 size: 13 residues. CDR1 is SNHLY, CDR2 FYNNEI, per germline. Trimming shortened V by 9 bases and J by 4 bases, and 15 bases separated the two germline ends. The CDR3 DNA reads as TGTGCCAGTAGGGGGGGGCAGTTCTATGGCTACACCTTC. Translated: CASRGGQFYGYTF.

This chain uses TRBV21-1 with TRBJ2-5; the table's TRBD2 call for D was not verified on the DNA. TRBV21-1 is described as a pseudogene. This CDR3 contains 13 residues. This chain's CDR3 is CATLRTSYTTQYF. For the CDR3, the DNA is TGTGCCACACTTAGGACTAGTTATACGACCCAGTACTTC.

This chain joins TRBV6-6 and TRBJ1-1; D is possibly TRBD1 (6 bases). The V and J ends lost 5 bases and 5 bases respectively, with 15 bases between them. CDR3 length: 14 residues. From germline, CDR1 is MNHNY and CDR2 SVGAGI (reference sequence). The DNA for the CDR3 is TGTGCCAGCAGTCCCCTGGGGGGCGGGACTGAAGCTTTCTTT. Translation gives CASSPLGGGTEAFF.

This sequence joins TRBV4-3 and TRBJ2-7; D gene ambiguous. There are 15 residues in the CDR3. The germline CDR1 and CDR2 sequences are LGHNA and YSLEER. Trimming removed 0 bases at V and 0 bases at J, with 9 bases between. The CDR3 here is CASSQESGYSYEQYF. CDR3 in DNA: TGCGCCAGCAGCCAAGAGTCCGGGTACTCCTACGAGCAGTACTTC.

The rearrangement uses TRBV30 and TRBJ2-5; the match to TRBD1 covers 7 bases. CDR3 length: 14 residues. With 5 bases clipped from V and 4 bases from J, the junction kept 10 bases outside the gene matches. CDR1 and CDR2 from the germline V gene are GTSNPN and SVGIG (reference sequence). The CDR3 DNA sequence: TGTGCCTGGCTACGGACAGGAATAAGAGAGACCCAGTACTTC. The encoded protein is CAWLRTGIRETQYF.